Listed below are T cell receptor beta chains from one sample, sequenced in a study of early stage breast cancer tumors. Clones were read by immunoSEQ multiplex PCR, and TCRdb kept only the in-frame ones, dropping some. The sample holds thousands of clones, 60% to 80% seen once. Sequenced material: normal breast tissue next to the tumor. These receptors were collected from a person in their sixties with breast cancer. The CDR3 runs from the conserved cysteine through the conserved F or W. A D gene is named only where the DNA matches it firmly. Only some rows state a clone size, as once, few, many or a class for expanded clones.

j_call v_call d_call clone_size cdr3_nt cdr3_aa
TRBJ1-2 TRBV5-5 . once TGTGCCAGCAGCTTGGCTGGGGTGGGGGGCTACTATGGCTACACCTTC CASSLAGVGGYYGYTF
TRBJ2-2 TRBV18 . . TGTGCCAGCTCACCCCCAGGCACCGGGGAGCTGTTTTTT CASSPPGTGELFF
TRBJ1-1 TRBV11-3 . . TGTGCCAGCAGCTTGGACGGGAACACTGAAGCTTTCTTT CASSLDGNTEAFF
TRBJ1-5 TRBV30 . few TGTGCCTGGAGTCCGGAACATGGCAATCAGCCCCAGCATTTT CAWSPEHGNQPQHF
TRBJ1-2 TRBV6-9 TRBD1 . TGTGCCAGCAGTTCCTCAGGGGGGGATGGCTACACCTTC CASSSSGGDGYTF
TRBJ2-5 TRBV9 TRBD1 . TGTGCCAGCAGCGTTGCAGGGGGCCTTGAGGAGACCCAGTACTTC CASSVAGGLEETQYF
TRBJ1-6 TRBV18 TRBD1 once TGTGCCAGCTCACGTTGGACAGGGCGAAAGGTCCGCGGGGATTATTATAATTCACCCCTCCACTTT CASSRWTGRKVRGDYYNSPLHF
TRBJ1-2 TRBV15 . once TGTGCCACCAGCAGGGGATCCACTAACTATGGCTACACCTTC CATSRGSTNYGYTF
TRBJ1-2 TRBV6-5 TRBD1 . TGTGCCAGCAGTTGGGGACAGGGGGCGAGGGGCTACACCTTC CASSWGQGARGYTF
TRBJ1-1 TRBV11-2 TRBD1 . TGTGCCAGCAGGAGACAACAGGGGATCGCTGAAGCTTTCTTT CASRRQQGIAEAFF
TRBJ2-7 TRBV15 . . TGTGCCACCAGCAGGAACAACCCCTCCTACGAGCAGTACTTC CATSRNNPSYEQYF
TRBJ1-2 TRBV5-1 TRBD1 . TGCGCCAGCAGCAACACGGGACAGATCTATGGCTACACCTTC CASSNTGQIYGYTF
TRBJ2-5 TRBV7-8 TRBD2 . TGTGCCAGCAGCATCGGGACTAGCCCGATGCAGACCCAGTACTTC CASSIGTSPMQTQYF
TRBJ2-1 TRBV11-3 . . TGTGCCAGTTTGAGGGGGGATGAGCAGTTCTTC CASLRGDEQFF
TRBJ1-4 TRBV10-2 . . TGCGCCAGCAGTGTGGACCCGAGGGAAAAACTGTTTTTT CASSVDPREKLFF
TRBJ1-5 TRBV7-8 . . TGTGCCAGCAGCTTAGCGGTCGGACAGCCCCAGCATTTT CASSLAVGQPQHF
TRBJ2-5 TRBV2 TRBD2 . TGTGCCAGCAGTGGGCCGGGACTAGGACCGCAAGAGACCCAGTACTTC CASSGPGLGPQETQYF
TRBJ1-2 TRBV6-5 TRBD1 . TGTGCCAGCAGGGAGACAGGGGGCTATGGCTACACCTTC CASRETGGYGYTF
TRBJ2-7 TRBV27 . . TGTGCCAGCAGAGGGACATCCAACTCCTACGAGCAGTACTTC CASRGTSNSYEQYF
TRBJ1-1 TRBV9 . . TGTGCCAGCAGCGTAGCGACAGGACTCGGTGAAGCTTTCTTT CASSVATGLGEAFF
TRBJ2-7 TRBV11-1 . . TGTGCCAGCAGCCAATGGACGTTGGGGCAGTACTTC CASSQWTLGQYF
TRBJ2-7 TRBV7-3 TRBD1 few TGTGCCAGCAGCTTAATACCAACAGGGGTTGCCAACGAGCAGTACTTC CASSLIPTGVANEQYF
TRBJ1-2 TRBV11-2 . . TGTGCCAGCCGGTCGGGGGAGACGAGCTACACCTTC CASRSGETSYTF
TRBJ2-7 TRBV4-2 TRBD2 few TGTGCCAGCAGCCAAGTGGTCGGGAGGGCCCACGAGCAGTACTTC CASSQVVGRAHEQYF
TRBJ1-3 TRBV2 . . TGTGCCAGCAGATTGAGCTCTGGAAACACCATATATTTT CASRLSSGNTIYF
TRBJ2-5 TRBV6-5 . . TGTGCCAGCAGTTACTCGTCAGGGAGTATGGGCGAGACCCAGTACTTC CASSYSSGSMGETQYF
TRBJ2-5 TRBV20-1 . . TGCAGTGCTAGAGATTTTGAGACCCAGTACTTC CSARDFETQYF
TRBJ2-3 TRBV7-9 TRBD1 few TGTGCCAGCAGCTCCTACAGGGGGATGGATACGCAGTATTTT CASSSYRGMDTQYF
TRBJ1-1 TRBV6-7 TRBD1 few TGTGCCAGCAGTCTCACAGGGGGTAGCACTGAAGCTTTCTTT CASSLTGGSTEAFF
TRBJ2-7 TRBV5-4 . . TGCGCCAGCAGCCAAGATTCCTCCGGGTTTTCCTACGAGCAGTACTTC CASSQDSSGFSYEQYF
TRBJ2-1 TRBV19 TRBD2 . TGTGCCAGTAGGGAAGGGACTAGCGGGAGGCCTACCTACAATGAGCAGTTCTTC CASREGTSGRPTYNEQFF
TRBJ2-2 TRBV5-1 . once TGCGCCAGCAGCTTGGGGCAGGGCCTCACCGGGGAGCTGTTTTTT CASSLGQGLTGELFF